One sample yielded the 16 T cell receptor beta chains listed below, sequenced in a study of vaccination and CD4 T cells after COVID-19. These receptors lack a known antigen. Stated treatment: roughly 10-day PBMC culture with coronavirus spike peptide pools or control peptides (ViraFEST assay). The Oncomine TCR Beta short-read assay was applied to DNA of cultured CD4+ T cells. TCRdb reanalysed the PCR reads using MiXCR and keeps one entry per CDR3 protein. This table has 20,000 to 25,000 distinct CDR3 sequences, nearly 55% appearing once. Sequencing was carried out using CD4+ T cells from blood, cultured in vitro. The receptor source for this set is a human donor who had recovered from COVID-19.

Written as DNA, the CDR3 is TGTGCCACCAGTGATTTTTCACCTCCCTACGAGCAGTACTTC. Translating it yields CATSDFSPPYEQYF. V usage is TRBV24-1 and J usage is TRBJ2-7; D is uncertain. The germline V gene has CDR1 KGHDR and CDR2 SFDVKD. V lost 1 base and J 2 bases, leaving 8 bases between the germline ends. This CDR3 has 14 residues.

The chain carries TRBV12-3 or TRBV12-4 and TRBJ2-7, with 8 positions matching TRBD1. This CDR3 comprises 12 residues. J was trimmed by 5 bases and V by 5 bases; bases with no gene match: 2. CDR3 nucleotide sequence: TGTGCCAGCAGTCTGGACAGGGACGAGCAGTACTTC. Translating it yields CASSLDRDEQYF.

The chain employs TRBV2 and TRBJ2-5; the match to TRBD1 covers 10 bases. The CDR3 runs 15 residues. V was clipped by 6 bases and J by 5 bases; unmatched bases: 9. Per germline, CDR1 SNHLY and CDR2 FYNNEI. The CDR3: CASRLRTGGGETQYF. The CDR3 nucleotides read TGTGCCAGCAGACTAAGGACAGGGGGAGGGGAGACCCAGTACTTC.

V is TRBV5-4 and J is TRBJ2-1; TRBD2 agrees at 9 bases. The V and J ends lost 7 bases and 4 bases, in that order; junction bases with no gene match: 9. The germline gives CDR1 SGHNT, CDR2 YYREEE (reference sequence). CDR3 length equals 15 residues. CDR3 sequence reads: CASGISSGTYNEQFF. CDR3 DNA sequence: TGTGCCAGCGGGATCTCTAGCGGGACTTACAATGAGCAGTTCTTC.

CDR3 bases: TGTGCCAGCAGTCGTCCTACCCAGTTGCTCTCCTACGAGCAGTACTTC. It codes for CASSRPTQLLSYEQYF. The chain combines TRBV7-9 with TRBJ2-7, with no clear D. V was cut by 6 bases and J by 0 bases, with 18 bases left in between. Germline loops: CDR1 SEHNR, CDR2 FQNEAQ (reference sequence). CDR3 length: 16 amino acids.

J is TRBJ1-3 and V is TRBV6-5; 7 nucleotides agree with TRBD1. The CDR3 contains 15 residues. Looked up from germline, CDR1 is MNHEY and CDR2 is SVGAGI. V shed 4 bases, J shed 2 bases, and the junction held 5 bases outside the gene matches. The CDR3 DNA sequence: TGTGCCAGCAGTTCGGACAGGTACCCTGGAAACACCATATATTTT. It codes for CASSSDRYPGNTIYF.

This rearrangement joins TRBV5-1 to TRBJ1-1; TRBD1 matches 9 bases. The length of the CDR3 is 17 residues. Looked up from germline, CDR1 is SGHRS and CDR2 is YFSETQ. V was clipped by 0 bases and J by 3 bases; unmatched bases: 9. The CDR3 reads CASSLGITGGWDTEAFF. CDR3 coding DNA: TGCGCCAGCAGCTTGGGAATAACAGGGGGCTGGGACACTGAAGCTTTCTTT.

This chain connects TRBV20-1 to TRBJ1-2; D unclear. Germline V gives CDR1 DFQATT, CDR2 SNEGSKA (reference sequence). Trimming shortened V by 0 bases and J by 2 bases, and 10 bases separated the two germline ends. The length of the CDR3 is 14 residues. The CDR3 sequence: CSARDAGKNYGYTF. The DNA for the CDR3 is TGCAGTGCTAGAGATGCGGGGAAGAACTATGGCTACACCTTC.

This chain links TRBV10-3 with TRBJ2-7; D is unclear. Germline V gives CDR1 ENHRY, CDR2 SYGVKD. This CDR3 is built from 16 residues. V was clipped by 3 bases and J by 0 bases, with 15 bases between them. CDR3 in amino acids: CAISDSPPKVSYEQYF. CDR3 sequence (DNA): TGTGCCATCAGTGACTCCCCTCCGAAAGTCTCCTACGAGCAGTACTTC.

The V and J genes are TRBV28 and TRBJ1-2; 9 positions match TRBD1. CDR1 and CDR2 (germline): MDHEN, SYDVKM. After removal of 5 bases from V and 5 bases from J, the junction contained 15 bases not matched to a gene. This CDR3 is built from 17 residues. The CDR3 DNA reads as TGTGCCAGCAGTGATGGGACAGGGCCGGTTGTAGGGTATGGCTACACCTTC. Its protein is CASSDGTGPVVGYGYTF.

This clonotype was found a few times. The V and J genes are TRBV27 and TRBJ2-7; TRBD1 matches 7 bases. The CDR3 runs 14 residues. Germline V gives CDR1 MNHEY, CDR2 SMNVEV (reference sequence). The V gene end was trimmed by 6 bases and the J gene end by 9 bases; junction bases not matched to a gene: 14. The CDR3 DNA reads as TGTGCCAGCAGACCCGACAGGGTAATGCCGGTGCAGTACTTC. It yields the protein CASRPDRVMPVQYF.

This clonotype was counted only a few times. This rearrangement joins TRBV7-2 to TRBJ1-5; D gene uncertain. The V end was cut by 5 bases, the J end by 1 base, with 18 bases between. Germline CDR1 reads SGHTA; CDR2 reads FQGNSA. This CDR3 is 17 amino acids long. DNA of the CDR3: TGTGCCAGCAGCCCTCCTCGTATAACTGGGAGCAATCAGCCCCAGCATTTT. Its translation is CASSPPRITGSNQPQHF.

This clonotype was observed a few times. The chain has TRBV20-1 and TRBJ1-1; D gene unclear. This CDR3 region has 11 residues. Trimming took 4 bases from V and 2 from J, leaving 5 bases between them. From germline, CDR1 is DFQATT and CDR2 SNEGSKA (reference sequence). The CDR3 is CSANPNTEAFF. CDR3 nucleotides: TGCAGTGCTAACCCAAACACTGAAGCTTTCTTT.

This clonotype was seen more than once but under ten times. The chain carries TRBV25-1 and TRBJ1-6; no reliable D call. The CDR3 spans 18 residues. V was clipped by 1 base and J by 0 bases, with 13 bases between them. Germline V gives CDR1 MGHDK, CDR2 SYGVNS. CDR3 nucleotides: TGTGCCAGCAGTGAATGGGCGGCGGCAAGCTCCTATAATTCACCCCTCCACTTT. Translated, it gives CASSEWAAASSYNSPLHF.

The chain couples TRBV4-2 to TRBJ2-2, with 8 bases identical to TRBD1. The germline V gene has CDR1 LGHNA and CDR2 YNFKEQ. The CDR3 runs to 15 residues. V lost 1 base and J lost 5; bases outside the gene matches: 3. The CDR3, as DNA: TGTGCCAGCAGCCAAGTGGGACAGGTAACCGGGGAGCTGTTTTTT. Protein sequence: CASSQVGQVTGELFF.

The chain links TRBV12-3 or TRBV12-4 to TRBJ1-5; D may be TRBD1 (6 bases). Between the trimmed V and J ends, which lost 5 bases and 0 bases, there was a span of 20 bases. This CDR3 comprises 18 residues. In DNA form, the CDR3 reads TGTGCCAGCAGTCCGGGACAAACAAGGACCTATAGCAATCAGCCCCAGCATTTT. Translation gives CASSPGQTRTYSNQPQHF.